Presented here are 12 T cell receptor beta chains from one specimen sequenced in a study of shared clonotypes between healthy human individuals. The naive CD8 fraction comprised CD45RO-negative cells positively selected for CCR7 and excluded terminally differentiated effector memory CD45RA+ cells. The data were produced by immunoSEQ multiplex PCR, yet TCRdb's version contains in-frame clones alone and is incomplete. This sample carries some 2,000,000 clones, just under 95% of them seen once, and the ten largest clones take roughly 1%. The sequenced sample was naive CD8+ T cells sorted from blood. All receptors derive from a man aged 18 to 30 in good health.

As DNA, the CDR3 is TGTGCCAGCAGCTTAGCGGGGCGGGGAGGTCACAATGAGCAGTTCTTC. It encodes CASSLAGRGGHNEQFF. The chain couples TRBV7-8 to TRBJ2-1; TRBD2 might be the D (6 bases). This CDR3 has 16 amino acids. Germline V gene sequence: CDR1 SGHVS, CDR2 FQNEAQ. V lost 0 bases and J 5 bases, leaving 14 bases between the germline ends.

V and J are TRBV7-9 and TRBJ2-3, with unresolved D. The CDR3 is 15 residues long. Germline-derived CDR1 and CDR2 are SEHNR and FQNEAQ (reference sequence). V was trimmed by 1 base and J by 0 bases, leaving 8 bases between them. CDR3 in DNA: TGTGCCAGCAGCTTAGTTACAGAAAGCACAGATACGCAGTATTTT. Residues: CASSLVTESTDTQYF.

The rearrangement uses TRBV6-5 and TRBJ1-2; D uncertain. The V gene's germline CDR1 is MNHEY and CDR2 SVGAGI. The CDR3 consists of 13 residues. V lost 8 bases to trimming and J lost 4 bases, with 14 bases between them. Here the CDR3 reads CASAGSGFYGYTF. In DNA, the CDR3 is TGTGCCAGCGCCGGTTCGGGGTTCTATGGCTACACCTTC.

CDR3 loop: CASGFPYGSRAYEQYF. The CDR3, as DNA: TGTGCTAGTGGTTTCCCCTACGGTAGCCGAGCCTACGAGCAGTACTTC. The gene calls are TRBV12-5 and TRBJ2-7; D is unclear. The CDR3 sequence is 16 residues long. Germline V gene data show CDR1 as LGHNT and CDR2 as FRNRAP. V was clipped by 3 bases and J by 2 bases, with 17 bases between them. The full variable domain, completed using reference TRBV12-5 and TRBJ2-7, is DARVTQTPRHKVTEMGQEVTMRCQPILGHNTVFWYRQTMMQGLELLAYFRNRAPLDDSGMPKDRFSAEMPDATLATLKIQPSEPRDSAVYFCASGFPYGSRAYEQYFGPGTRLTVT.

This clone was counted once. The chain couples TRBV27 to TRBJ1-1; TRBD1 is a possible D gene (5 bases). This CDR3 has 16 residues. Per germline, CDR1 MNHEY and CDR2 SMNVEV (reference sequence). V gave up 2 bases and J gave up 3 bases, with 16 bases separating them. CDR3 sequence: CASSLVQTVGYTEAFF. CDR3 coding DNA: TGTGCCAGCAGTTTAGTACAGACAGTGGGGTACACTGAAGCTTTCTTT.

J is TRBJ1-2 and V is TRBV9; D is ambiguous. The CDR3 has 14 residues. Germline assignment: CDR1 SGDLS and CDR2 YYNGEE. Trimming removed 3 bases at V and 3 bases at J, with 12 bases between. CDR3 sequence reads: CASSASLGDYGYTF. CDR3 nucleotide sequence: TGTGCCAGCAGCGCCAGCCTCGGCGACTATGGCTACACCTTC.

For this clone: The sample contains more than one DNA sequence encoding this CDR3. This chain uses TRBV28 with TRBJ2-7; perhaps TRBD1 as D (6 bases). The CDR3 runs 14 residues. Trimming took off 3 bases at V and 2 bases at J, with 11 bases between the two ends. Germline lookup yields CDR1 MDHEN and CDR2 SYDVKM. The CDR3 sequence is CASSLTGTAYEQYF. CDR3 DNA sequence: TGTGCCAGCAGTTTGACAGGCACCGCCTACGAGCAGTACTTC.

This clone was picked up one time. The CDR3 DNA reads as TGTGCCAGCTCACCAAACAGGGGGCAGGAGGGAAACACTGAAGCTTTCTTT. Residues: CASSPNRGQEGNTEAFF. V usage is TRBV18 and J usage is TRBJ1-1; 9 nucleotides agree with TRBD1. Germline V lookup: CDR1 KGHSH, CDR2 LQKENI. The CDR3 has 17 residues. Trimming cost V 2 bases and J 2 bases; bases outside gene matches: 9.

With regard to this clone: Other DNA sequences in the sample encode the same CDR3. The V and J genes are TRBV5-1 and TRBJ2-7; 8 bases fit TRBD1. The V and J ends lost 4 bases and 1 base, in that order; junction bases with no gene match: 4. CDR1 and CDR2 (germline): SGHRS, YFSETQ. This CDR3 comprises 14 residues. CDR3 nucleotides: TGCGCCAGCAGCCCCGGACAGGGATCCTACGAGCAGTACTTC. Its protein product is CASSPGQGSYEQYF.

In nucleotides, the CDR3 is TGTGCCAGCAGTCGGACAGGTTATTACACTGAAGCTTTCTTT. Translating gives CASSRTGYYTEAFF. The chain joins TRBV6-5 to TRBJ1-1, with 7 bases fitting TRBD1. This CDR3 comprises 14 residues. V shed 5 bases and J 3 bases; nucleotides not matched to a gene: 6. Germline CDR1 reads MNHEY; CDR2 reads SVGAGI.

Concerning this clone: At one boundary the junction diverges from the germline segment, which might be a read error. This sample also contains other DNA sequences that code for the same CDR3. This chain links TRBV5-6 with TRBJ2-7; 8 nucleotides agree with TRBD1. Per the germline V gene, CDR1 is SGHDT and CDR2 is YYEEEE. There are 15 residues in the CDR3. This CDR3 is CASSPGQAYSYEQYF. CDR3 coding DNA: TGTGCCAGCAGCCCGGGACAGGCTTACTCCTATGAGCAGTACTTC. Full variable domain (rest looked up from reference TRBV5-6 and TRBJ2-7): DAGVTQSPTHLIKTRGQQVTLRCSPKSGHDTVSWYQQALGQGPQFIFQYYEEEERQRGNFPDRFSGHQFPNYSSELNVNALLLGDSALYLCASSPGQAYSYEQYFGPGTRLTVT.

V and J are TRBV28 and TRBJ2-7; 7 positions agree with TRBD1. This CDR3 is 13 amino acids long. V was clipped by 5 bases and J by 7 bases; unmatched bases: 8. Germline loops: CDR1 MDHEN, CDR2 SYDVKM. CDR3 region: CASSLLTGDEQYF. CDR3 coding DNA: TGTGCCAGCAGTCTCCTTACAGGGGATGAGCAGTACTTC. The full variable domain, rest sourced from reference TRBV28 and TRBJ2-7, is DVKVTQSSRYLVKRTGEKVFLECVQDMDHENMFWYRQDPGLGLRLIYFSYDVKMKEKGDIPEGYSVSREKKERFSLILESASTNQTSMYLCASSLLTGDEQYFGPGTRLTVT.